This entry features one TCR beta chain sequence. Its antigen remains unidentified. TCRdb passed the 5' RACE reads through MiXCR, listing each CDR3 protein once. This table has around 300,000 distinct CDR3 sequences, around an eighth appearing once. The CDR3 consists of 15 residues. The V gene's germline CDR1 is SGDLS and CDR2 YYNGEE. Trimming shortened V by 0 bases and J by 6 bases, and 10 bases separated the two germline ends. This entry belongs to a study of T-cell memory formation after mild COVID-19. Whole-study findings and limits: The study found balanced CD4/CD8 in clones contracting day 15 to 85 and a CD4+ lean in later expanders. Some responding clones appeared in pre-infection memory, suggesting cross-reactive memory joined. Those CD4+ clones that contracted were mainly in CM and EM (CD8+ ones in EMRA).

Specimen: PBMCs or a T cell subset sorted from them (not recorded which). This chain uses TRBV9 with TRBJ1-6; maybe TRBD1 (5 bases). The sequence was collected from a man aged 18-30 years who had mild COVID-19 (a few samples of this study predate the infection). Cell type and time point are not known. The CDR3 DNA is TGTGCCAGCAGCGTAGGCGGGGGGAGTAATTCACCCCTCCACTTT. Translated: CASSVGGGSNSPLHF.